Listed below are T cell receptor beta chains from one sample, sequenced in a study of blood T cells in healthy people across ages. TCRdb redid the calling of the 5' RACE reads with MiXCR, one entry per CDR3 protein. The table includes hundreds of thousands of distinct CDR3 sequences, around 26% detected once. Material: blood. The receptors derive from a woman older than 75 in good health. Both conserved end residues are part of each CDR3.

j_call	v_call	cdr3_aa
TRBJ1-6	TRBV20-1	CSARGGTGLNSPLHF
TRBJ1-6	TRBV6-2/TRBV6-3	CANSYSSGKSLHF
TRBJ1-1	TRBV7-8	CASSLDGSGNTEAFF
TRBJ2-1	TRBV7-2	CASSLQGGLAGGHEQFF
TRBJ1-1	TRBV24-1	CATSDYSGTGTTEAFF
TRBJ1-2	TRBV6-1	CASSELHRTGTSYGYTF
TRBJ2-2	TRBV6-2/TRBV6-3	CASSYSGVSTGELFF
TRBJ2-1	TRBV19	CASSIGGAYNEQFF
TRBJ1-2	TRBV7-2	CASSPGRFNYGYTF
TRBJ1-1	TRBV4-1	CASSLEGTGGSRAFF
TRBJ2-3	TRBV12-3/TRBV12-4	CASSLRRVSADTQYF
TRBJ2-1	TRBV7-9	CASSLVLSPDYDEQFF
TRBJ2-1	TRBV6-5	CASSYSGGLAGGEGGNEQFF
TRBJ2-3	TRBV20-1	CSAKTGGPDTQYF
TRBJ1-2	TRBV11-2	CASSLVKVHGYTF
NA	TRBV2	CASSRGGQQGTQYF
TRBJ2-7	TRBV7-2	CASSLDMGRGTYEQYF
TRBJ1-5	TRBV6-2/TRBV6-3	CASTNFYIRGRDQPQHF
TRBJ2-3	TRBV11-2	CVSSFFRGGTDTQYF